This entry lists 10 T cell receptor beta chains sequenced from one sample in a study of shared clonotypes between healthy human individuals. TCRdb keeps only in-frame clones here, not all; method: immunoSEQ multiplex PCR. The data hold 2 million to 2.5 million clones, with almost 96% observed a single time. The source material was naive CD4+ T cells sorted from blood. Subset: CD45RA+ positively selected. The receptors come from a man aged 18 to 35 in good health.

The rearrangement joins TRBV9 to TRBJ2-5; no clear D. This CDR3 contains 14 residues. The germline V and J ends were trimmed by 0 bases and 6 bases, with 12 bases remaining between them. Germline CDR1 is SGDLS and CDR2 is YYNGEE. The CDR3 DNA sequence: TGTGCCAGCAGCGTAGATTCCGGGCCAAAGACCCAGTACTTC. Protein: CASSVDSGPKTQYF.

The genes are TRBV19 and TRBJ1-1, with D maybe TRBD1 (6 bases). The CDR3 totals 11 residues. Germline loops: CDR1 LNHDA, CDR2 SQIVND (reference sequence). Trimming removed 5 bases at V and 10 bases at J, with 11 bases between. CDR3 nucleotides: TGTGCCAGTAGTGTAACAGGGCCAGCTTTCTTT. Encoded protein: CASSVTGPAFF.

The rearrangement joins TRBV9 to TRBJ2-2; 13 bases agree with TRBD2. The CDR3 is made up of 18 amino acids. Trimming removed 2 bases from V and 5 bases from J; junction bases left unmatched: 9. Germline V CDR1 and CDR2: SGDLS, YYNGEE. The CDR3 region is CASSVGLAGTSTTGELFF. CDR3 sequence (DNA): TGTGCCAGCAGCGTGGGACTAGCGGGGACAAGTACGACCGGGGAGCTGTTTTTT.

This clone occurred once. Additional DNA sequences in this sample encode the identical CDR3. This chain connects TRBV5-1 to TRBJ2-1, with D tentatively TRBD1 (6 bases). V shed 0 bases and J shed 4 bases, with 8 bases lying between them. This CDR3 spans 14 amino acids. Germline assignment: CDR1 SGHRS and CDR2 YFSETQ. In DNA, the CDR3 is TGCGCCAGCAGCTTGGAGGGGGTTTACAATGAGCAGTTCTTC. It yields the protein CASSLEGVYNEQFF.

The rearrangement joins TRBV5-6 to TRBJ2-7; 9 bases map to TRBD1. The length of the CDR3 is 16 residues. V lost 4 bases, J lost 2 bases, and 10 bases stayed unmatched. Germline-derived CDR1 and CDR2 are SGHDT and YYEEEE. CDR3 coding DNA: TGTGCCAGCAGCCGAATTGACAGGGGGAGCGCCTACGAGCAGTACTTC. It specifies CASSRIDRGSAYEQYF. Together with reference TRBV5-6 and TRBJ2-7, the CDR3 gives the full variable domain: DAGVTQSPTHLIKTRGQQVTLRCSPKSGHDTVSWYQQALGQGPQFIFQYYEEEERQRGNFPDRFSGHQFPNYSSELNVNALLLGDSALYLCASSRIDRGSAYEQYFGPGTRLTVT.

This clone came up a few times. The J gene is TRBJ1-4, the V gene TRBV7-9; 7 bases agree with TRBD1. The germline V gene has CDR1 SEHNR and CDR2 FQNEAQ (reference sequence). Losses at the gene ends were 4 bases for V and 3 bases for J; bases not matched to a gene: 5. The CDR3 sequence is 15 residues long. CDR3 nucleotide sequence: TGTGCCAGCAGCTCCTACGGGACAGCTAATGAAAAACTGTTTTTT. It translates to CASSSYGTANEKLFF.

Comments on this clone: Distinct nucleotide sequences in the sample also encode this CDR3. Here the CDR3 reads CASSSSTSTDTQYF. The CDR3 DNA is TGCGCCAGCAGCTCCTCTACTAGCACAGATACGCAGTATTTT. V gene TRBV5-1 combines with J gene TRBJ2-3; D is ambiguous. Trimming took off 3 bases at V and 0 bases at J, with 8 bases between the two ends. From germline, CDR1 is SGHRS and CDR2 YFSETQ. The CDR3 consists of 14 residues.

The V gene is TRBV5-1, the J gene TRBJ2-5, with 9 bases that match TRBD2. The CDR3 sequence is 16 residues long. V gave up 0 bases and J gave up 1 base; unmatched junction bases: 4. Germline V gene lookup returns CDR1 SGHRS and CDR2 YFSETQ. CDR3 coding DNA: TGCGCCAGCAGCTTGGCCGCTAGCGGGGCCCAAGAGACCCAGTACTTC. Protein sequence: CASSLAASGAQETQYF.

A word on this clone: The sample holds other DNA sequences that translate to the same CDR3. CDR3 bases: TGTGCCAGCAGTCTCCGACAGGGGGATAATTCACCCCTCCACTTT. Encoded protein: CASSLRQGDNSPLHF. J is TRBJ1-6 and V is TRBV27; TRBD1 agrees at 9 bases. V lost 5 bases and J lost 5; bases outside the gene matches: 4. Germline loops: CDR1 MNHEY, CDR2 SMNVEV (reference sequence). The CDR3 runs 15 residues.

The J gene is TRBJ2-7, the V gene TRBV19; weak D call: TRBD1 (6 bases). Germline CDR1 reads LNHDA; CDR2 reads SQIVND (reference sequence). The CDR3 runs to 15 residues. Trimming pared 3 bases from V and 2 bases from J, leaving 14 bases between. CDR3 loop: CASSIVAGETYEQYF. The CDR3 DNA reads as TGTGCCAGTAGTATCGTGGCAGGGGAGACCTACGAGCAGTACTTC.